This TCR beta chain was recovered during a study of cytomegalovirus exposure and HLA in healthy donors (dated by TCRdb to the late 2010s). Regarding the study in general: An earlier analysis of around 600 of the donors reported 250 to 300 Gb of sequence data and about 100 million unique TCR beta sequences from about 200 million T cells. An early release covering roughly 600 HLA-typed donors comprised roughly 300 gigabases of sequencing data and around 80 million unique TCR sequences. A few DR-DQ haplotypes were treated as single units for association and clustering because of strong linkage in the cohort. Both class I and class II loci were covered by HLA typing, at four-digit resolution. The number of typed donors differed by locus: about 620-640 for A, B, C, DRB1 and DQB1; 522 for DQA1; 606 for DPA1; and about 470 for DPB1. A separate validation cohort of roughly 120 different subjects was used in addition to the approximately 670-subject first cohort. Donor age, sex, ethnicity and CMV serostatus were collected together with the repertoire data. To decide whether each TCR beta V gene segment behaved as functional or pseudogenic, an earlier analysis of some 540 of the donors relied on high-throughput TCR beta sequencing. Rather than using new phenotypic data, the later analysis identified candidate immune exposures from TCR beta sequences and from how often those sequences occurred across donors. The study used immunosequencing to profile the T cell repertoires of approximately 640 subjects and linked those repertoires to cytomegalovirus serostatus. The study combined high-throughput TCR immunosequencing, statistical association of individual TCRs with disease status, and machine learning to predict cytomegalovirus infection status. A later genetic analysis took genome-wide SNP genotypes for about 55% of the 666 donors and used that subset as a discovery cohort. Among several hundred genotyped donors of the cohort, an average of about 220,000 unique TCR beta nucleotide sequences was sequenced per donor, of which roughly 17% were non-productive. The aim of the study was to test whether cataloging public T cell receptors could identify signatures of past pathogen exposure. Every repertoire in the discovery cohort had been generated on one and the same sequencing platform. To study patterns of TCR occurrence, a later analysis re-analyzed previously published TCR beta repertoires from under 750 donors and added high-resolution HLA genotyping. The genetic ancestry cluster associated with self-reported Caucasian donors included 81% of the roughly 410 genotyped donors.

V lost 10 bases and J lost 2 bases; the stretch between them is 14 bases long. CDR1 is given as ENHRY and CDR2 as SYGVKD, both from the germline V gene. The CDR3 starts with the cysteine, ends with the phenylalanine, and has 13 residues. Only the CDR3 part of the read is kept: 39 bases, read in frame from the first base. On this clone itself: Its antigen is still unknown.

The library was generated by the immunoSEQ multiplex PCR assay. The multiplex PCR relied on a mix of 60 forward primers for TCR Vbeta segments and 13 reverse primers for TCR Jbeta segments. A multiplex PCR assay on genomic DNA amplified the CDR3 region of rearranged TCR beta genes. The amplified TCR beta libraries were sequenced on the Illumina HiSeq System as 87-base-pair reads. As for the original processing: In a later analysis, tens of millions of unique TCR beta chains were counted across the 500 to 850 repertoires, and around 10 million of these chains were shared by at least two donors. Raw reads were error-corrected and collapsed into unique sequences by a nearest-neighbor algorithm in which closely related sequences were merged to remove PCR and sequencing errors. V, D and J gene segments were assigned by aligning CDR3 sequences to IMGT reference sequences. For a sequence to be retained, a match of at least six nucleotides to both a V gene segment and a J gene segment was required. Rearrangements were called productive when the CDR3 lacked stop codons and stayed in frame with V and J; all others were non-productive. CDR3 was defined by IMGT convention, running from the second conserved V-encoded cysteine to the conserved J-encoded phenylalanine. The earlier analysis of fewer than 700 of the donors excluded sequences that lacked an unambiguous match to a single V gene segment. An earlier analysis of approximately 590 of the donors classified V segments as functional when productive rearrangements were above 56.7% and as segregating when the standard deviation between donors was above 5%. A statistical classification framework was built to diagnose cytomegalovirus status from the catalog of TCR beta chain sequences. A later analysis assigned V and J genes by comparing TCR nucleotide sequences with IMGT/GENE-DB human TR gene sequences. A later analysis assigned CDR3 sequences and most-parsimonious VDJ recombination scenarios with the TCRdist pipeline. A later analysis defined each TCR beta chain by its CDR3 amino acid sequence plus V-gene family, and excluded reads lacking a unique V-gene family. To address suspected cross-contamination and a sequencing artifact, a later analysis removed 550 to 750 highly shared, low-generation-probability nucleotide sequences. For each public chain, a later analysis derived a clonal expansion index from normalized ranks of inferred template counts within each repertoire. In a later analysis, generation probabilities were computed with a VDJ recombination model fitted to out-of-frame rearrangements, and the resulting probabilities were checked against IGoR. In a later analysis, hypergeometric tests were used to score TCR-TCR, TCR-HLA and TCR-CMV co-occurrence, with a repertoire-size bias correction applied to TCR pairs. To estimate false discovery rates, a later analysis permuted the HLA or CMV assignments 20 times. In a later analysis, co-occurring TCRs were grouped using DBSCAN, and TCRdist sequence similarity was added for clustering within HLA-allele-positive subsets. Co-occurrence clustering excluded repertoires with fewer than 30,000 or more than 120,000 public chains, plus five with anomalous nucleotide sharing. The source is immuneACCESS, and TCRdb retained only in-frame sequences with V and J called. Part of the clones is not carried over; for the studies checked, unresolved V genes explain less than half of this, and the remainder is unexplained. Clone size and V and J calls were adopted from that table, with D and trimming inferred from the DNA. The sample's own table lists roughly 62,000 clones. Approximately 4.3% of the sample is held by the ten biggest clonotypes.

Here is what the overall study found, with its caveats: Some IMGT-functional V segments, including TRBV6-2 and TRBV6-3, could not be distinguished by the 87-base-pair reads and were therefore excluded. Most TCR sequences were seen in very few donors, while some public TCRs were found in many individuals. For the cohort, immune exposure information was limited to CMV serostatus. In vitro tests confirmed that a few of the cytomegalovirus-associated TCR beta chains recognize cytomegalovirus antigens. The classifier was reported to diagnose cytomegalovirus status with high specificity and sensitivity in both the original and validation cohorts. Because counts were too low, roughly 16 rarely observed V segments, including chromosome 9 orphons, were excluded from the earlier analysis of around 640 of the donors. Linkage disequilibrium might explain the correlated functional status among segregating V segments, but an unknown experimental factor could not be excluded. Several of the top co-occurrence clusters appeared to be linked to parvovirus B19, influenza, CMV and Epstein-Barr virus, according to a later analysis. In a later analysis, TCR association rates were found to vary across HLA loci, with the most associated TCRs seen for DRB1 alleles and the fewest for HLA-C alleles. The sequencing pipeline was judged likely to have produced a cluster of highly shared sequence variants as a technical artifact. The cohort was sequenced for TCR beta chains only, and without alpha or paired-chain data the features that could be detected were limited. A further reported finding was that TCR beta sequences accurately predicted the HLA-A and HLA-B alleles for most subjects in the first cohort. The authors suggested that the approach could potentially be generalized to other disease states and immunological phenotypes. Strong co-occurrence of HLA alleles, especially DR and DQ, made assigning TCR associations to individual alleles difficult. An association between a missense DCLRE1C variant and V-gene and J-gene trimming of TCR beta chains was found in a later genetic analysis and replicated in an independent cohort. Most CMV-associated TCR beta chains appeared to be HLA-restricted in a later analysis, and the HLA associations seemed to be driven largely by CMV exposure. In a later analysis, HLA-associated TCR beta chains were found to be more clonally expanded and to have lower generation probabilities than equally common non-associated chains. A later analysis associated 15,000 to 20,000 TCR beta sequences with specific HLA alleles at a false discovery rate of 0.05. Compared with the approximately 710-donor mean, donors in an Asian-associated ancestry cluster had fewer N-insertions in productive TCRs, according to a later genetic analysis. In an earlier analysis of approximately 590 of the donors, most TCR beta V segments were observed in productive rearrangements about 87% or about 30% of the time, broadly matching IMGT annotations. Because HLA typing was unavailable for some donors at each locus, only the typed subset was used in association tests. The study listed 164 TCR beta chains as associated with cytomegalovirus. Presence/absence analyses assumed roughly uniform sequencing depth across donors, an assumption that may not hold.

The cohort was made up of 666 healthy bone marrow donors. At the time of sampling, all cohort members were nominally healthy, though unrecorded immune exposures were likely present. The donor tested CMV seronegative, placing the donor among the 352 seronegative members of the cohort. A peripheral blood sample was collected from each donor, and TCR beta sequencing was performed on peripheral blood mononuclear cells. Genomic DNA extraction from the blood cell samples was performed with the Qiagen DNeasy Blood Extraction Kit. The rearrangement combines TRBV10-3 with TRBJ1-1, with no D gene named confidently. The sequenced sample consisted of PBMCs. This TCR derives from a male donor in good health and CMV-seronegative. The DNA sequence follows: TGTGCCACCTCCACAGATATTAACACTGAAGCTTTCTTT. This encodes CATSTDINTEAFF.